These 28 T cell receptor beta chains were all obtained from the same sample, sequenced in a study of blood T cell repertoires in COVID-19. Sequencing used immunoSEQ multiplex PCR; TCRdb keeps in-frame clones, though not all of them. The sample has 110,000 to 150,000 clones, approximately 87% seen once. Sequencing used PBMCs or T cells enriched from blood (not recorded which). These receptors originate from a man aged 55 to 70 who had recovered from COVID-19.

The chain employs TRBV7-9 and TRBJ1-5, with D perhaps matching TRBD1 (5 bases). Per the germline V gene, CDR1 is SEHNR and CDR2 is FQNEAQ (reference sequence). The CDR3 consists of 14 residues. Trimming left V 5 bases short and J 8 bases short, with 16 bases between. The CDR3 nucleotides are TGTGCCAGCAGCGACCAGACAGAAATCGAGCCCCAGCATTTT. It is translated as CASSDQTEIEPQHF.

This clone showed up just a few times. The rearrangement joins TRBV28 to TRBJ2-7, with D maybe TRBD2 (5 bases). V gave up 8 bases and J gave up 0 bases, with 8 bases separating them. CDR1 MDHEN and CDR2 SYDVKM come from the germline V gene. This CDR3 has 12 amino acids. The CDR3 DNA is TGTGCCAGCCGTCGGGACTCCTACGAGCAGTACTTC. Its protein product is CASRRDSYEQYF.

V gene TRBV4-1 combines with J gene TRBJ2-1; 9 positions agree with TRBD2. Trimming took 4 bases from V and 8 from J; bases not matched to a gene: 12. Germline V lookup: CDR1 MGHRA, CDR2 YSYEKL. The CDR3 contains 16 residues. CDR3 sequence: CASSPNLGLAGDEQFF. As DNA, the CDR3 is TGCGCCAGCAGCCCCAACTTGGGACTAGCTGGTGATGAGCAGTTCTTC.

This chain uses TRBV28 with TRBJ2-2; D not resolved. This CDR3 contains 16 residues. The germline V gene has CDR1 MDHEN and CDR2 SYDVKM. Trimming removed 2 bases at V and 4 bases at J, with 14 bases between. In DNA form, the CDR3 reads TGTGCCAGCAGTTTAAGGCCAGCCAGACTCACCGGGGAGCTGTTTTTT. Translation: CASSLRPARLTGELFF.

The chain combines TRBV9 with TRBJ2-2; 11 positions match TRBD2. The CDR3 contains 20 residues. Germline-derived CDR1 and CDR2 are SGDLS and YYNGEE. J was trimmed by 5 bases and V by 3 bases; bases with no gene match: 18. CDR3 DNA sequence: TGTGCCAGCAGCGCGCCCCTGGGACTAGCGGATAACCTGCGGACCGGGGAGCTGTTTTTT. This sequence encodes CASSAPLGLADNLRTGELFF.

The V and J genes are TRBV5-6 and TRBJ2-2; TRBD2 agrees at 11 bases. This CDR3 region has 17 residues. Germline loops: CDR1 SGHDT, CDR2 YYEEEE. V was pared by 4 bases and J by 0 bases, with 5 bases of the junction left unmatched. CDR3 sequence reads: CASSSLAGGTNTGELFF. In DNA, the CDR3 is TGTGCCAGCAGCAGCCTAGCGGGGGGTACGAACACCGGGGAGCTGTTTTTT. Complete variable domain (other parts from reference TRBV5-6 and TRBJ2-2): DAGVTQSPTHLIKTRGQQVTLRCSPKSGHDTVSWYQQALGQGPQFIFQYYEEEERQRGNFPDRFSGHQFPNYSSELNVNALLLGDSALYLCASSSLAGGTNTGELFFGEGSRLTVL.

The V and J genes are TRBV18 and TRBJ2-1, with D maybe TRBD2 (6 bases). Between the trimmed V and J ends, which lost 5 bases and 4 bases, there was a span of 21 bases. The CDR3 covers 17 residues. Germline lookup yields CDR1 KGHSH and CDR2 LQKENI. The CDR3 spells CASSAGLSGYGYNEQFF. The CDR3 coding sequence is TGTGCCAGCTCAGCCGGACTGAGCGGGTACGGTTACAATGAGCAGTTCTTC.

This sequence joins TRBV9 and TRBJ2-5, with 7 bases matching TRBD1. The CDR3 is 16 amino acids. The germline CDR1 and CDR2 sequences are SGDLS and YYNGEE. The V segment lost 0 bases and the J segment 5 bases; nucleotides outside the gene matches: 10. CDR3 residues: CASSVGVSGGKETQYF. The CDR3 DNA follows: TGTGCCAGCAGCGTAGGGGTTTCAGGGGGTAAGGAGACCCAGTACTTC.

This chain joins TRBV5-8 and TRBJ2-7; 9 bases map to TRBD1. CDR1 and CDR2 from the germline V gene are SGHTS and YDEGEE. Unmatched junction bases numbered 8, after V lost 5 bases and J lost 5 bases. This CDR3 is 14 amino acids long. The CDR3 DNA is TGTGCCAGCAGGGTACAGGGGGCAGTCCACGAGCAGTACTTC. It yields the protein CASRVQGAVHEQYF.

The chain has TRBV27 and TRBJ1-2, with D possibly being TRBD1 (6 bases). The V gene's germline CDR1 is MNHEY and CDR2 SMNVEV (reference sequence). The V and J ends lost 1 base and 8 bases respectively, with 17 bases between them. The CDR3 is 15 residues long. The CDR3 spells CASSLFPRGSYGYTF. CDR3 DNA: TGTGCCAGCAGTTTATTTCCCAGGGGCTCTTACGGCTACACCTTC.

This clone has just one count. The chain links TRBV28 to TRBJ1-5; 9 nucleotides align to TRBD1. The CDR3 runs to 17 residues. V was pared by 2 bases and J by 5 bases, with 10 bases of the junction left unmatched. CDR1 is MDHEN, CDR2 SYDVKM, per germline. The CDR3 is CASSLVQGARVDQPQHF. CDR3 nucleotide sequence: TGTGCCAGCAGTTTAGTACAGGGGGCACGGGTGGATCAGCCCCAGCATTTT.

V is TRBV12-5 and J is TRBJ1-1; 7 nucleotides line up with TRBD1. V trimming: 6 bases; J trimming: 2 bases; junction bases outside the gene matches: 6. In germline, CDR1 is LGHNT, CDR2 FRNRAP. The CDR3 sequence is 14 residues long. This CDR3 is CASGRDRINTEAFF. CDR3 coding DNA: TGTGCTAGTGGAAGGGACAGAATAAACACTGAAGCTTTCTTT.

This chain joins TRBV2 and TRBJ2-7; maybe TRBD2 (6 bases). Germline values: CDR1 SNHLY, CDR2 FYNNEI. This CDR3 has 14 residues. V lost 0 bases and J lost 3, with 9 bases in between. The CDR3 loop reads CASSEAPGDYEQYF. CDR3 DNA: TGTGCCAGCAGTGAAGCGCCGGGGGACTACGAGCAGTACTTC.

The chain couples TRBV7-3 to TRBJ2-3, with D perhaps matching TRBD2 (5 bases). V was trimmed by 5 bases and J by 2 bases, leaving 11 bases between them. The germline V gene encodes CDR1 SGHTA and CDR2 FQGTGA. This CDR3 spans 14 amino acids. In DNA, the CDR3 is TGTGCCAGCAGCCAGGACTCAAACACAGATACGCAGTATTTT. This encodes CASSQDSNTDTQYF.

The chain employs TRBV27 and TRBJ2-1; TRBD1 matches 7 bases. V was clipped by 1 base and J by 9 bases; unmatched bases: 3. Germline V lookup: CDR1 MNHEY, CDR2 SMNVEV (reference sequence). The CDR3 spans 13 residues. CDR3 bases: TGTGCCAGCAGTTTATTAGGGGGCGGTGAGCAGTTCTTC. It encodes CASSLLGGGEQFF.

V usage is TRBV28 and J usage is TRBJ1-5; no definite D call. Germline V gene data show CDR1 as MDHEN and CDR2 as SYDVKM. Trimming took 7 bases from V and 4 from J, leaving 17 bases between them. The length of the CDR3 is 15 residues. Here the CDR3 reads CASTFLGRVNQPQHF. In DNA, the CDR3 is TGTGCCAGCACATTTCTAGGCAGAGTTAATCAGCCCCAGCATTTT.

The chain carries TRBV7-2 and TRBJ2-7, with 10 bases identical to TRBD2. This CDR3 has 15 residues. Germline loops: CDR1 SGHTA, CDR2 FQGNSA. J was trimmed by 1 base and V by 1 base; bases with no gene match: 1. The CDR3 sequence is CASSLGLAGSYEQYF. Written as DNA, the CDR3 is TGTGCCAGCAGCTTAGGACTAGCGGGTTCCTACGAGCAGTACTTC.

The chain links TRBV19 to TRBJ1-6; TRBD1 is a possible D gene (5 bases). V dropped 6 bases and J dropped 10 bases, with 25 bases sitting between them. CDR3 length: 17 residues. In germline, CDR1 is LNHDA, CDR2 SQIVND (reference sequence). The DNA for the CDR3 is TGTGCCAGTAGAGTGCTCGGGGGGGACTCGCGGCCATCACCCCTCCACTTT. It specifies CASRVLGGDSRPSPLHF. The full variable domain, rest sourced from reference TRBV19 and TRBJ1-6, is DGGITQSPKYLFRKEGQNVTLSCEQNLNHDAMYWYRQDPGQGLRLIYYSQIVNDFQKGDIAEGYSVSREKKESFPLTVTSAQKNPTAFYLCASRVLGGDSRPSPLHFGNGTRLTVT.

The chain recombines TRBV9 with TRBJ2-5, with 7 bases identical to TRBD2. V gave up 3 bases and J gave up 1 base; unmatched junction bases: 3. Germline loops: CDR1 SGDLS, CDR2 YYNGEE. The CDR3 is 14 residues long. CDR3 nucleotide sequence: TGTGCCAGCAGCGCGAGCGGGGCCCAAGAGACCCAGTACTTC. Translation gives CASSASGAQETQYF. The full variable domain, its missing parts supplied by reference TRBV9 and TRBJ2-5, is DSGVTQTPKHLITATGQRVTLRCSPRSGDLSVYWYQQSLDQGLQFLIQYYNGEERAKGNILERFSAQQFPDLHSELNLSSLELGDSALYFCASSASGAQETQYFGPGTRLLVL.

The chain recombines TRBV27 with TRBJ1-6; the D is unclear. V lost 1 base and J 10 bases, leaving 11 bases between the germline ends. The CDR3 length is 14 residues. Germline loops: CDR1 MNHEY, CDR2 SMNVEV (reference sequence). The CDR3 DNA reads TGTGCCAGCAGTTTATTTGGGAGTCGATCACCCCTCCACTTT. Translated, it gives CASSLFGSRSPLHF.

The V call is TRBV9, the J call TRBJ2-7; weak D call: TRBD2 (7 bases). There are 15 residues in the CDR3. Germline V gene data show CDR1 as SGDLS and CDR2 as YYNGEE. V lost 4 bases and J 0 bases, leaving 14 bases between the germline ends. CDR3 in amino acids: CASSRGGGRSYEQYF. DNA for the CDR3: TGTGCCAGCAGCAGAGGGGGGGGTCGCTCCTACGAGCAGTACTTC. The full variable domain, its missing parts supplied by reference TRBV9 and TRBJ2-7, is DSGVTQTPKHLITATGQRVTLRCSPRSGDLSVYWYQQSLDQGLQFLIQYYNGEERAKGNILERFSAQQFPDLHSELNLSSLELGDSALYFCASSRGGGRSYEQYFGPGTRLTVT.

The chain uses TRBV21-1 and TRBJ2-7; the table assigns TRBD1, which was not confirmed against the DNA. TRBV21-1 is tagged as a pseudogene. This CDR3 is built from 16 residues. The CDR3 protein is CASSKGGLTGEDEQYF. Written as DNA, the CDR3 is TGTGCCAGCAGCAAAGGCGGCTTGACAGGGGAGGACGAGCAGTACTTC.

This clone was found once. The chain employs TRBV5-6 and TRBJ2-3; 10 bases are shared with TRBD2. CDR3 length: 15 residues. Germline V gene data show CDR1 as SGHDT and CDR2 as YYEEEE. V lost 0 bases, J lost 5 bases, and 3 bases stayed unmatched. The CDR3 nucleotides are TGTGCCAGCAGCTTGGAGCGGGAGGGAGGAGATACGCAGTATTTT. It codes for CASSLEREGGDTQYF.

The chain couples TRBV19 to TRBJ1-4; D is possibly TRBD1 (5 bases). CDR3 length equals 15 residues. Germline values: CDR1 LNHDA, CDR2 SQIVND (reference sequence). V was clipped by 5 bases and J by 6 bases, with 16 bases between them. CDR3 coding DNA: TGTGCCAGTAGTGGGGCTGGGACTGTATATGAAAAACTGTTTTTT. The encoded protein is CASSGAGTVYEKLFF.

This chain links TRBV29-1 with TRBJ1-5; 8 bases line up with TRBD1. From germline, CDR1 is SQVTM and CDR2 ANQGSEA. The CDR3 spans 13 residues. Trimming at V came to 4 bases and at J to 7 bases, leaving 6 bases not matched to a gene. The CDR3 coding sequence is TGCAGCGTTGTTGGACAGGGCGGACAGCCCCAGCATTTT. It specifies CSVVGQGGQPQHF.

The CDR3, as DNA: TGTGCCAGCAGTCTTGGGGCGCGATCACCCCTCCACTTT. This sequence encodes CASSLGARSPLHF. V usage is TRBV2 and J usage is TRBJ1-6, with D possibly being TRBD1 (5 bases). The CDR3 extends over 13 amino acids. Trimming pared 5 bases from V and 10 bases from J, leaving 12 bases between. Germline V gives CDR1 SNHLY, CDR2 FYNNEI.

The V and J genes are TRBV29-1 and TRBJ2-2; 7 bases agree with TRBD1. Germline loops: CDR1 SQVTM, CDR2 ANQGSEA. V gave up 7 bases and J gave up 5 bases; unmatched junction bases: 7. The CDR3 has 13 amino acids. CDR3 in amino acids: CSGNRGETGELFF. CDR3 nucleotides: TGCAGCGGAAACAGGGGAGAGACCGGGGAGCTGTTTTTT.

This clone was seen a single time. CDR3 loop: CATRERREAFF. CDR3 DNA sequence: TGTGCCACCAGAGAGCGCAGAGAAGCTTTCTTT. V gene TRBV19 combines with J gene TRBJ1-1; D is uncertain. Trimming removed 10 bases from V and 8 bases from J, with 14 bases in between. Germline V gene lookup returns CDR1 LNHDA and CDR2 SQIVND (reference sequence). This CDR3 is 11 amino acids long. The full variable domain, rest sourced from reference TRBV19 and TRBJ1-1, is DGGITQSPKYLFRKEGQNVTLSCEQNLNHDAMYWYRQDPGQGLRLIYYSQIVNDFQKGDIAEGYSVSREKKESFPLTVTSAQKNPTAFYLCATRERREAFFGQGTRLTVV.